The T cell receptor (beta chain) under discussion was sequenced for a study of cytomegalovirus exposure and HLA in healthy donors. Study information: Within an early data release were about 85 million unique TCRs drawn from HLA-typed donors.

Study conclusions and caveats: Overall, roughly 150 TCR beta chains were annotated as cytomegalovirus-associated.

On this clone itself: Its matching antigen is unknown.

V shed 5 bases and J 1 base; nucleotides not matched to a gene: 11. Germline V gene lookup returns CDR1 SGHNT and CDR2 YYREEE (reference sequence). The length of the CDR3 is 16 residues. PCR amplification relied on 60 Vbeta primers (plus 13 Jbeta primers). TCRdb keeps only in-frame clones here, not all; method: immunoSEQ multiplex PCR. The table lists some 69,000 clones, 70% to 85% of them singletons, with 2.9% in the top ten. There were likely unrecorded immune exposures, though donors were nominally healthy when sampled. The clonotype originates from a woman in her twenties or thirties in good health and CMV-seronegative. The chain has TRBV5-4 and TRBJ1-1; 7 bases match TRBD1. Sample: PBMCs. CDR3 coding DNA: TGTGCCAGCAGTCACGGACAGGCCCTGGGGAACACTGAAGCTTTCTTT. Translated, it gives CASSHGQALGNTEAFF.